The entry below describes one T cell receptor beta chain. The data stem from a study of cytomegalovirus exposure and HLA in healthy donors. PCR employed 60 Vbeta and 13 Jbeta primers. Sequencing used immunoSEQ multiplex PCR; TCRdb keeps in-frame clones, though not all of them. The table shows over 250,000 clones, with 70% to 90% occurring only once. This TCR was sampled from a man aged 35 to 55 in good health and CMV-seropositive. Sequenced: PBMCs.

The CDR3 is CASSPESPLSGNTIYF. The DNA of the CDR3 is TGTGCCAGCTCACCAGAGTCGCCCCTCTCTGGAAACACCATATATTTT. The chain combines TRBV18 with TRBJ1-3, with D hard to call. The CDR3 is 16 amino acids. CDR1 is KGHSH and CDR2 is LQKENI in the germline V gene. Trimming took off 2 bases at V and 0 bases at J, with 11 bases between the two ends.